This TCR beta chain emerged from a study of blood T cell repertoires in COVID-19. Study background: Donors in the United States, Italy and Spain gave samples during acute or convalescent COVID-19.

This clone came up once. After removal of 4 bases from V and 7 bases from J, the junction contained 9 bases not matched to a gene. CDR1 is MDHEN and CDR2 is SYDVKM in the germline V gene. The CDR3 is 15 amino acids. In the original analysis: Reference gene primer amplification yielded estimated nucleated cell counts. Method: immunoSEQ multiplex PCR; TCRdb's copy keeps in-frame clones and lacks some. That table gives V, J and clone size, and the DNA gave D and trimming. This table has 100,000 or so clones, under 95% appearing once. Sequenced sample: peripheral blood. The sequence was collected from a woman between 50 and 59 years old in a cohort sampled during active COVID-19. This chain joins TRBV28 and TRBJ2-1; TRBD1 aligns across 8 bases. The CDR3 nucleotides are TGTGCCAGCAGTTGGACAGGGCAAAGGGAGAATGAGCAGTTCTTC. Translating gives CASSWTGQRENEQFF. Using reference TRBV28 and TRBJ2-1 for the parts outside the CDR3, the full variable domain is DVKVTQSSRYLVKRTGEKVFLECVQDMDHENMFWYRQDPGLGLRLIYFSYDVKMKEKGDIPEGYSVSREKKERFSLILESASTNQTSMYLCASSWTGQRENEQFFGPGTRLTVL.